This TCR beta chain came from a study of CD8 T cells in ankylosing spondylitis. Researchers built TCR beta libraries using quantitative 5'-RACE with molecular barcodes. One entry per CDR3 protein results from TCRdb running MiXCR on the 5' RACE reads. The data show some 220,000 distinct CDR3 sequences, more than 5.5% seen once. Findings and limits, study-wide: Disease-linked clones reportedly showed significant enrichment in matched ankylosing spondylitis synovial fluid. Seven or eight highly homologous variants made up a TCR beta motif, and this motif appeared characteristic of ankylosing spondylitis blood. Clones linked to the disease showed a CD8+ phenotype. They occurred at relatively low frequencies in peripheral blood.

This clonotype has ten or more counts. Its antigen is currently unknown. Germline assignment: CDR1 DFQATT and CDR2 SNEGSKA (reference sequence). V lost 3 bases and J lost 3, with 12 bases in between. The length of the CDR3 is 13 residues. The genes are TRBV20-1 and TRBJ2-7, with D unresolved. Sequenced material: blood, either unsorted or a sorted T cell fraction (not recorded which). The TCR originated in a male donor with ankylosing spondylitis. DNA for the CDR3: TGCAGTGCTAGTGAGCGCGCTCTCTACGAGCAGTACTTC. It specifies CSASERALYEQYF.